This T cell receptor beta chain emerged from a study of a mutant IDH1 vaccine in newly diagnosed glioma. About the study: Following radiotherapy alone, or alongside temozolomide cycles, vaccination was started after an interval of 4-6 weeks. Former treatment meant radiotherapy, temozolomide, or both; the majority had gotten both. Study-wide points: No link was apparently found between pseudoprogression and changes in top peripheral T cell clonotypes.

As to time point: week 35, safety follow-up. Every vaccine dose comprised 300 ug of mutant IDH1 20-mer peptide plus topical imiquimod. Eight vaccine doses were administered to patients at weeks 1, 3, 5, 7, 11, 15, 19 and 23. V shed 4 bases and J shed 8 bases, with 18 bases lying between them. CDR3 length: 15 residues. Germline values: CDR1 SEHNR, CDR2 FQNEAQ (reference sequence). Comment on this clone: Its cognate antigen is unknown.

The method was immunoSEQ multiplex PCR; TCRdb's version includes in-frame clones alone and lacks a portion of them. This table has tens of thousands of clones, around 80% appearing once. The TCR sequence derives from a man aged 50 to 59 with glioma. The specimen was PBMCs, collected from a glioma patient whose treatment included an IDH1 peptide vaccine. The chain combines TRBV7-9 with TRBJ2-4, with D hard to call. CDR3 sequence (DNA): TGTGCCAGCAGCTCCGCGGACGGATCAAGATACATTCAGTACTTC. Its translation is CASSSADGSRYIQYF.